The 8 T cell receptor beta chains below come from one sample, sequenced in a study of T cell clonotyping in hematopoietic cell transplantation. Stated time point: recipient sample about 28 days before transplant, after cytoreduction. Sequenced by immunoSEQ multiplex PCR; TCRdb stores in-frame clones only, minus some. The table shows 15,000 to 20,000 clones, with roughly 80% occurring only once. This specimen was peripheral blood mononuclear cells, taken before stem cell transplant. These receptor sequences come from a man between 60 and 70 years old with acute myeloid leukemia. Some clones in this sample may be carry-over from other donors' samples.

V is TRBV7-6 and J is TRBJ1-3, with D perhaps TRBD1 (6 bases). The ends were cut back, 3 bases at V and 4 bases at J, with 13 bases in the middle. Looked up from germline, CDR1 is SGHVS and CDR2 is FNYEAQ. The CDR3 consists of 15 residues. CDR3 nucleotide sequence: TGTGCCAGCAGCTTTGCCGGGGGGCGAGGAAACACCATATATTTT. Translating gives CASSFAGGRGNTIYF. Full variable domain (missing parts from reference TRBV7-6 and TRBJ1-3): GAGVSQSPRYKVTKRGQDVALRCDPISGHVSLYWYRQALGQGPEFLTYFNYEAQQDKSGLPNDRFSAERPEGSISTLTIQRTEQRDSAMYRCASSFAGGRGNTIYFGEGSWLTVV.

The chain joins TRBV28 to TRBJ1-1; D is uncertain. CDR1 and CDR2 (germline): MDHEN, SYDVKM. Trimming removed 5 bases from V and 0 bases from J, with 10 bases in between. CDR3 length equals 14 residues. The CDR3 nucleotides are TGTGCCAGCAGTCTATTTGGGGTGAACACTGAAGCTTTCTTT. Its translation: CASSLFGVNTEAFF.

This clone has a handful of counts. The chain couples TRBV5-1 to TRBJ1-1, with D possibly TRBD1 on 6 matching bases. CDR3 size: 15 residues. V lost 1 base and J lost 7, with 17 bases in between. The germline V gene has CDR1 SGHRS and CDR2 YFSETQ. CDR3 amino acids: CASSLWQGLEGEAFF. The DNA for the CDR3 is TGCGCCAGCAGCTTGTGGCAGGGGCTGGAAGGTGAAGCTTTCTTT.

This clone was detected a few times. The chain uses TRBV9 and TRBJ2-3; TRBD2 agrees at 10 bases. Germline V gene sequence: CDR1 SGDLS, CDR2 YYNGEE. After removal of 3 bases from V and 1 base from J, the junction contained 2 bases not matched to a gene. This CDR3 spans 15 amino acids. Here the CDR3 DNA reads TGTGCCAGCAGCGCCGGGACTAGCGGCACAGATACGCAGTATTTT. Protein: CASSAGTSGTDTQYF.

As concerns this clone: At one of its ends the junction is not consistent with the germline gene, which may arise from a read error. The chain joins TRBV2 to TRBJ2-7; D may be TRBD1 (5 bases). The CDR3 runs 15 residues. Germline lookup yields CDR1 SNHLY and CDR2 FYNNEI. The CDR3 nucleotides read TGTGCCAGCAGTGAACAAAGGGGAAGCGCCTACGAGCGGTACTTC. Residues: CASSEQRGSAYERYF. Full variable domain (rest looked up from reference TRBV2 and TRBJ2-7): EPEVTQTPSHQVTQMGQEVILRCVPISNHLYFYWYRQILGQKVEFLVSFYNNEISEKSEIFDDQFSVERPDGSNFTLKIRSTKLEDSAMYFCASSEQRGSAYERYFGPGTRLTVT.

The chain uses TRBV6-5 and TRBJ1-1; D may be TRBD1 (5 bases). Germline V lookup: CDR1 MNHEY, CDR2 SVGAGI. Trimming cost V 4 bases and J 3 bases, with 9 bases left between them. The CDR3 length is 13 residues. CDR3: CASSSGAYTEAFF. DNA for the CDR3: TGTGCCAGCAGTTCCGGGGCCTACACTGAAGCTTTCTTT.

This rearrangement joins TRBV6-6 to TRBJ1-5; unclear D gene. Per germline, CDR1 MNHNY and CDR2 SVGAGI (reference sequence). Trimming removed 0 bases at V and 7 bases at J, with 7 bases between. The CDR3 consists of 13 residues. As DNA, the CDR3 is TGTGCCAGCAGTTACTCGATCGGGCAGCCCCAGCATTTT. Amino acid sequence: CASSYSIGQPQHF.

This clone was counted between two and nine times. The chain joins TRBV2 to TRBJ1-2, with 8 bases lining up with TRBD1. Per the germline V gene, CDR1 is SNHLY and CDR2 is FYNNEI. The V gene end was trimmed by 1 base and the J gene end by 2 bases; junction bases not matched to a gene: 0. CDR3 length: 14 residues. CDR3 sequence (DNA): TGTGCCAGCAGTGAAGGGGACAGGAACTATGGCTACACCTTC. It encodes CASSEGDRNYGYTF.